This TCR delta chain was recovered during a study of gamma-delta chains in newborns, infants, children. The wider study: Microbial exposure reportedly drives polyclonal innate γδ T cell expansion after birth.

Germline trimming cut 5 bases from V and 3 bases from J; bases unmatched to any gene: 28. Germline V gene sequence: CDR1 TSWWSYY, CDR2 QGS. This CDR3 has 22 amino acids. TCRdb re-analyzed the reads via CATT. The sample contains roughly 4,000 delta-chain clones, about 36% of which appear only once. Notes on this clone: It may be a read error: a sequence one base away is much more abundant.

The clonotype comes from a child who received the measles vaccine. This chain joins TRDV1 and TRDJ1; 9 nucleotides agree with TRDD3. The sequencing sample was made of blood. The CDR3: CALGHCSPTKYWGTPSADKLIF. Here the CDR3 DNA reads TGTGCTCTTGGGCACTGCTCTCCTACGAAGTACTGGGGGACCCCCAGTGCCGATAAACTCATCTTT.